The 7 T cell receptor beta chains in this list originate from one sample, sequenced in a study of cytomegalovirus exposure and HLA in healthy donors. The PCR ran on 60 Vbeta and 13 Jbeta primers. Method: immunoSEQ multiplex PCR; TCRdb's copy keeps in-frame clones and lacks some. The top ten hold approximately 2.6% of the sample, which has approximately 100,000 clones, 60% to 75% seen once. The sequenced sample consisted of PBMCs. Source of these receptors: a male donor in good health and CMV-seropositive.

The chain recombines TRBV25-1 with TRBJ2-7, with 8 bases that match TRBD2. Germline CDR1 MGHDK, CDR2 SYGVNS. The CDR3 is 16 amino acids. Losses at the gene ends were 5 bases for V and 2 bases for J; bases not matched to a gene: 11. CDR3 coding DNA: TGTGCCAGCAGTTTTCGGGGGGGACACGGAACCTACGAGCAGTACTTC. This translates into CASSFRGGHGTYEQYF.

J is TRBJ1-1 and V is TRBV7-8; D is uncertain. The CDR3 spans 12 residues. V was clipped by 4 bases and J by 7 bases, with 10 bases between them. CDR1 and CDR2 from the germline V gene are SGHVS and FQNEAQ. CDR3 in amino acids: CASSSARGEAFF. In DNA form, the CDR3 reads TGTGCCAGCAGCTCTGCCAGAGGTGAAGCTTTCTTT.

This clone showed up just a few times. J is TRBJ2-7 and V is TRBV7-2, with D possibly TRBD1 on 5 matching bases. Deletions cut 6 bases from V and 2 bases from J, with 14 bases between. Germline V lookup: CDR1 SGHTA, CDR2 FQGNSA. This CDR3 has 14 amino acids. This CDR3 is CASSRTLLTYEQYF. CDR3 nucleotide sequence: TGTGCCAGCAGTCGGACATTATTAACCTACGAGCAGTACTTC.

The chain recombines TRBV4-1 with TRBJ2-7; 10 bases are shared with TRBD2. This CDR3 region has 17 residues. The V gene's germline CDR1 is MGHRA and CDR2 YSYEKL. Germline trimming cut 0 bases from V and 3 bases from J; bases unmatched to any gene: 8. This chain's CDR3 is CASSQEDASGGFYEQYF. The CDR3 DNA follows: TGCGCCAGCAGCCAAGAAGACGCTAGCGGGGGCTTCTACGAGCAGTACTTC.

V and J are TRBV28 and TRBJ1-3, with D hard to call. Germline CDR1 MDHEN, CDR2 SYDVKM. V lost 7 bases to trimming and J lost 1 base, with 14 bases between them. CDR3 length: 15 amino acids. The CDR3: CASTPPPGSGNTIYF. In DNA form, the CDR3 reads TGTGCCAGCACTCCACCCCCCGGTTCTGGAAACACCATATATTTT.

V and J are TRBV7-3 and TRBJ2-1, with 8 bases lining up with TRBD2. This CDR3 spans 17 amino acids. Germline values: CDR1 SGHTA, CDR2 FQGTGA. V lost 4 bases and J lost 0; bases outside the gene matches: 8. CDR3 nucleotide sequence: TGTGCCAGCAGCTCGTTCTTCAGCGGGAGCTCCTACAATGAGCAGTTCTTC. Its translation: CASSSFFSGSSYNEQFF.

The chain employs TRBV30 and TRBJ2-3; D is possibly TRBD2 (5 bases). CDR3 length: 12 residues. Trimming pared 1 base from V and 6 bases from J, leaving 8 bases between. Germline lookup yields CDR1 GTSNPN and CDR2 SVGIG (reference sequence). CDR3 DNA: TGTGCCTGGAGTGGTTCGGGGGATACGCAGTATTTT. Its protein product is CAWSGSGDTQYF. Based on the CDR3 plus reference TRBV30 and TRBJ2-3, the full variable domain is SQTIHQWPATLVQPVGSPLSLECTVEGTSNPNLYWYRQAAGRGLQLLFYSVGIGQISSEVPQNLSASRPQDRQFILSSKKLLLSDSGFYLCAWSGSGDTQYFGPGTRLTVL.